The rows below give T cell receptor beta chains drawn from one sample of a study of human T cells and chemical hapten exposure. TCRdb re-called the RACE reads through MiXCR, storing one row per CDR3 protein. Of 150,000 to 200,000 distinct CDR3 sequences in the sample, more than 12% were seen once. Sequences were derived from whole blood, sampled in connection with sensitization to the hapten diphenylcyclopropenone (DPC). The receptor source for this set is a woman between 25 and 40 years old with alopecia areata. Some clones in this sample may be carry-over from other donors' samples. CDR3s include the opening cysteine and the closing phenylalanine or tryptophan. A D gene is named only where the DNA matches it firmly. Size is stated for part of the rows, as once, few or many counts, or as a class when the clone is expanded.

NA,TRBV20-1,TRBJ2-3,NA,CSARPGPRTDTQYF,TGCAGTGCTAGGCCCGGTCCTAGGACAGATACGCAGTATTTT
NA,TRBV29-1,TRBJ1-3,NA,CSVAGENTIYF,TGCAGCGTTGCAGGGGAAAACACCATATATTTT
NA,TRBV12-3/TRBV12-4,TRBJ2-2,NA,CASSLTGNTGELFF,TGTGCCAGCAGTTTAACGGGGAACACCGGGGAGCTGTTTTTT
NA,TRBV5-1,TRBJ2-7,NA,CASSLLGGGYEQYF,TGCGCCAGCAGCTTGTTGGGGGGCGGCTACGAGCAGTACTTC
NA,TRBV7-8,TRBJ1-3,NA,CASSLRPSPGNTIYF,TGTGCCAGCAGCCTGAGACCTAGCCCTGGAAACACCATATATTTT
NA,TRBV11-3,TRBJ2-6,NA,CASSLTGFGANVLTF,TGTGCCAGCAGCCTTACAGGGTTTGGGGCCAACGTCCTGACTTTC
NA,TRBV10-2,TRBJ2-3,NA,CASSEPAVGLDTQYF,TGCGCCAGCAGTGAGCCGGCGGTTGGGTTGGATACGCAGTATTTT
many,TRBV28,TRBJ1-2,NA,CASSLFGQVGSYTF,TGTGCCAGCAGTTTATTCGGGCAGGTCGGGAGCTACACCTTC
few,TRBV30,TRBJ1-3,NA,CAGKGGRGSGNTIYF,TGTGCCGGGAAAGGGGGAAGAGGCTCTGGAAACACCATATATTTT
NA,TRBV28,TRBJ2-7,TRBD1,CASSPRRTGAYEQYF,TGTGCCAGCAGCCCTCGGAGGACAGGGGCTTACGAGCAGTACTTC
NA,TRBV6-2/TRBV6-3,TRBJ2-2,TRBD1,CASSQRQGNPPGELFF,TGTGCCAGCAGCCAGAGACAGGGGAATCCACCGGGGGAGCTGTTTTTT
NA,TRBV5-4,TRBJ2-1,TRBD2,CASSLIATSGGYNEQFF,TGTGCCAGCAGCTTGATCGCGACTAGCGGAGGGTACAATGAGCAGTTCTTC
few,TRBV11-3,TRBJ2-1,NA,CASSLGGNSYNEQFF,TGTGCCAGCAGCTTGGGCGGCAATTCCTACAATGAGCAGTTCTTC
few,TRBV6-2/TRBV6-3,TRBJ1-5,NA,CASANRPQGESNQPQHF,TGTGCCAGCGCCAATAGACCACAGGGTGAGAGCAATCAGCCCCAGCATTTT
many,TRBV5-1,TRBJ1-1,NA,CASTAFENTEAFF,TGCGCCAGCACAGCTTTTGAGAACACTGAAGCTTTCTTT
once,TRBV6-1,TRBJ1-1,TRBD1,CASRRDRGTEAFF,TGTGCCAGCAGACGGGACAGAGGAACTGAAGCTTTCTTT
many,TRBV24-1,TRBJ2-2,NA,CATSDWRGNGELFF,TGTGCCACCAGTGATTGGAGGGGGAACGGGGAGCTGTTTTTT
many,TRBV5-5,TRBJ2-7,TRBD1,CASSKGQVLSEQYF,TGTGCCAGCAGCAAGGGACAGGTTCTCTCCGAGCAGTACTTC
NA,TRBV12-3/TRBV12-4,TRBJ1-2,NA,CASSLGERGYTF,TGTGCCAGCAGTCTTGGGGAAAGAGGCTACACCTTC
few,TRBV5-6,TRBJ2-1,NA,CASRRSGNEQFF,TGTGCCAGCAGACGCAGTGGTAATGAGCAGTTCTTC
NA,TRBV5-4,TRBJ2-1,TRBD1,CASRPTGGARDEQFF,TGTGCCAGCAGACCGACAGGGGGTGCGCGGGATGAGCAGTTCTTC
NA,TRBV19,TRBJ1-5,NA,CASSLPTGTINQPQHF,TGTGCCAGTAGTTTGCCAACCGGGACAATAAACCAGCCCCAGCATTTT
few,TRBV20-1,TRBJ2-3,NA,CSALTLDTQYF,TGCAGTGCTCTCACCTTAGATACGCAGTATTTT
NA,TRBV24-1,TRBJ2-6,NA,CATSDSGSASGANVLTF,TGTGCCACCAGTGATTCTGGGAGCGCCTCTGGGGCCAACGTCCTGACTTTC
few,TRBV6-5,TRBJ1-1,NA,CASNYRDEAFF,TGTGCCAGCAATTACAGGGACGAAGCTTTCTTT
NA,TRBV20-1,TRBJ1-5,TRBD1,CSASETGASNQPQHF,TGCAGTGCTAGTGAGACAGGGGCGAGCAATCAGCCCCAGCATTTT
few,TRBV7-2,TRBJ2-7,NA,CASSGRLYEQYF,TGTGCCAGCAGCGGACGTCTCTACGAGCAGTACTTC
NA,TRBV7-2,TRBJ2-3,TRBD2,CASSLTSRVSLIRDTQYF,TGTGCCAGCAGCTTGACTAGCCGAGTGTCCCTCATAAGAGATACGCAGTATTTT
many,TRBV4-2,TRBJ1-6,NA,CASSQDRTNNSPLHF,TGTGCCAGCAGCCAGGACCGGACAAATAATTCACCCCTCCACTTT
NA,TRBV11-1,TRBJ2-7,NA,CASSLHTESYEQYF,TGTGCCAGCAGCTTACATACTGAATCCTACGAGCAGTACTTC
NA,TRBV28,TRBJ2-5,TRBD2,CASRAGGSQETQYF,TGTGCCAGCAGGGCGGGAGGGTCCCAAGAGACCCAGTACTTC
NA,TRBV7-2,TRBJ1-1,NA,CASGVDTEAFF,TGTGCCAGCGGAGTGGACACTGAAGCTTTCTTT
few,TRBV19,TRBJ2-1,NA,CASRRASVDYEQFF,TGTGCCAGTCGGCGGGCGAGCGTCGATTATGAGCAGTTCTTC
NA,TRBV30,TRBJ1-1,TRBD1,CAWSPILAGGTEAFF,TGTGCCTGGAGCCCTATTTTGGCAGGGGGTACTGAAGCTTTCTTT
few,TRBV24-1,TRBJ2-5,NA,CATSGKPGGSEGTQYF,TGTGCCACCAGTGGAAAACCTGGGGGGAGCGAGGGGACCCAGTACTTC
many,TRBV4-3,TRBJ2-3,NA,CASSQDAGTRTDTQYF,TGCGCCAGCAGCCAAGACGCGGGAACACGCACAGATACGCAGTATTTT
NA,TRBV28,TRBJ2-7,NA,CASSSLGGSYEQYF,TGTGCCAGCAGTTCACTCGGGGGATCCTACGAGCAGTACTTC
NA,TRBV2,TRBJ1-1,TRBD1,CASSTGTGGPGTEAFF,TGTGCCAGCAGTACGGGGACAGGGGGCCCGGGCACTGAAGCTTTCTTT
NA,TRBV4-2,TRBJ2-3,TRBD2,CASSQEGRLAGESDTQYF,TGTGCCAGCAGCCAAGAGGGGCGTCTAGCGGGGGAGTCCGATACGCAGTATTTT
few,TRBV20-1,TRBJ1-2,NA,CSASPDTYGYTF,TGCAGTGCTAGCCCCGACACCTATGGCTACACCTTC
NA,TRBV28,TRBJ1-2,NA,CATGKANYGYTF,TGTGCCACCGGAAAAGCTAACTATGGCTACACCTTC
NA,TRBV7-8,TRBJ1-1,NA,CASSLSYTEAFF,TGTGCCAGCAGCTTATCGTACACTGAAGCTTTCTTT
many,TRBV6-5,TRBJ1-2,TRBD1,CASRGQGNNYGYTF,TGTGCCAGCAGGGGACAGGGGAATAACTATGGCTACACCTTC
NA,TRBV29-1,TRBJ1-1,NA,CSVEGLGETEAFF,TGCAGCGTTGAGGGGCTTGGGGAGACTGAAGCTTTCTTT
few,TRBV28,TRBJ1-2,NA,CASSQRGDNYGYTF,TGTGCCAGCAGTCAGAGGGGGGACAACTATGGCTACACCTTC
many,TRBV28,TRBJ2-6,TRBD2,CATSLPLAGSGANVLTF,TGTGCCACCAGCTTACCCCTAGCGGGGTCTGGGGCCAACGTCCTGACTTTC
NA,TRBV7-9,TRBJ2-5,NA,CASSTGGAETQYF,TGTGCCAGCAGCACCGGTGGGGCTGAGACCCAGTACTTC
many,TRBV7-2,TRBJ2-1,TRBD2,CASSLPGLASRQQFF,TGTGCCAGCAGCTTACCAGGACTAGCGAGTAGGCAGCAGTTCTTC